Shown below are 17 T cell receptor beta chains from a single sample sequenced in a study of blood T cells in healthy people across ages. A second PCR, run for about 7 to 11 cycles, used a sample-barcoded 5' primer plus a J-beta primer mix. From the 5' RACE reads, TCRdb called clonotypes with MiXCR, one entry per CDR3 protein. In the table there are approximately 1,000,000 distinct CDR3 sequences, more than 40% of which are singletons. Sequencing was done on a sample of blood. All receptors come from a woman aged 55-70 years in good health.

This clonotype was detected only once. CDR3 sequence reads: CASSRTPILHNEQFF. The CDR3 bases are TGTGCCAGCAGCCGGACACCTATACTCCACAATGAGCAGTTCTTC. The chain couples TRBV6-2 or TRBV6-3 to TRBJ2-1; D is perhaps TRBD1 (5 bases). Germline assignment: CDR1 MNHEY and CDR2 SVGEGT. The V end lost 6 bases, the J end lost 5 bases, and 17 bases lay between the germline ends. The CDR3 covers 15 residues.

The DNA of the CDR3 is TGCAGTGCTAGTTTTGCGGGGCATTCAGATACGCAGTATTTT. It codes for CSASFAGHSDTQYF. This chain connects TRBV20-1 to TRBJ2-3; tentatively, D is TRBD2 (6 bases). Trimming took off 3 bases at V and 4 bases at J, with 14 bases between the two ends. This CDR3 comprises 14 residues. Germline V gives CDR1 DFQATT, CDR2 SNEGSKA (reference sequence).

Of note for this clonotype: An end of the junction does not agree with germline; a read error may underlie this. The chain couples TRBV6-2 or TRBV6-3 to TRBJ2-5; the D is unclear. Germline V gives CDR1 MNHEY, CDR2 SVGEGT. This CDR3 contains 14 residues. CDR3 DNA: TGTGCCTGCAGACCCGGGTGGGAACGAGAGACCCAGTACTTC. This translates into CACRPGWERETQYF.

The genes are TRBV7-8 and TRBJ2-7, with 8 bases matching TRBD1. The ends lost 0 bases at V and 2 bases at J; junction bases unmatched: 15. The CDR3 covers 19 residues. Germline V gene sequence: CDR1 SGHVS, CDR2 FQNEAQ. Here the CDR3 DNA reads TGTGCCAGCAGCTTAGCCCCATGGAATGTTCGGGACAGGACCTACGAGCAGTACTTC. Its translation is CASSLAPWNVRDRTYEQYF.

The chain recombines TRBV2 with TRBJ2-1; D is uncertain. Trimming stripped 7 bases from V and 6 bases from J, with 10 bases between. The CDR3 length is 12 residues. CDR1 is SNHLY, CDR2 FYNNEI, per germline. The DNA for the CDR3 is TGTGCCAGCACGGGCTTCGCCAATGAGCAGTTCTTC. Protein sequence: CASTGFANEQFF.

The rearrangement joins TRBV2 to TRBJ2-4; 9 bases are a match to TRBD1. CDR1 is SNHLY and CDR2 is FYNNEI in the germline V gene. V trimming: 9 bases; J trimming: 3 bases; junction bases outside the gene matches: 18. The CDR3 has 18 amino acids. The CDR3 is CASGRDRVNQLGKNIQYF. The CDR3 DNA sequence: TGTGCCAGTGGGCGGGACAGGGTTAACCAATTAGGCAAAAACATTCAGTACTTC. The full variable domain, completed using reference TRBV2 and TRBJ2-4, is EPEVTQTPSHQVTQMGQEVILRCVPISNHLYFYWYRQILGQKVEFLVSFYNNEISEKSEIFDDQFSVERPDGSNFTLKIRSTKLEDSAMYFCASGRDRVNQLGKNIQYFGAGTRLSVL.

This clonotype was seen a few times. J is TRBJ1-1 and V is TRBV20-1; no clear D gene. Trimming stripped 2 bases from V and 1 base from J, with 17 bases between. This CDR3 region has 16 residues. The germline V gene encodes CDR1 DFQATT and CDR2 SNEGSKA (reference sequence). The CDR3 DNA follows: TGCAGTGCTAGAACTCTCAATTGGGTCACGAACACTGAAGCTTTCTTT. This sequence encodes CSARTLNWVTNTEAFF.

With respect to this clonotype: The junction and the germline gene differ at one end; a read error may be behind it. The rearrangement links TRBV4-1 to TRBJ2-1; 7 nucleotides match TRBD1. CDR1 and CDR2 from the germline V gene are MGHRA and YSYEKL. The CDR3 has 15 amino acids. CDR3 amino acids: CASSQDGTAYNGQFF. Here the CDR3 DNA reads TGCGCCAGCAGCCAAGATGGGACAGCTTACAATGGGCAGTTCTTC.

In this sample, this clonotype turned up a few times. The CDR3 reads CASSPKGPPAEQYF. Written as DNA, the CDR3 is TGTGCCAGCAGCCCCAAGGGACCCCCCGCGGAGCAGTACTTC. The V gene is TRBV14, the J gene TRBJ2-7; D possibly matches TRBD1 or TRBD2 (5 bases each). V was cut by 4 bases and J by 7 bases, with 17 bases left in between. Germline V lookup: CDR1 SGHDN, CDR2 FVKESK. The CDR3 consists of 14 residues. The whole variable domain, filled in from reference TRBV14 and TRBJ2-7, reads EAGVTQFPSHSVIEKGQTVTLRCDPISGHDNLYWYRRVMGKEIKFLLHFVKESKQDESGMPNNRFLAERTGGTYSTLKVQPAELEDSGVYFCASSPKGPPAEQYFGPGTRLTVT.

The chain uses TRBV6-5 and TRBJ1-2, with a tentative D call TRBD1 (6 bases). The CDR3 extends over 14 amino acids. Germline CDR1 MNHEY, CDR2 SVGAGI. V lost 2 bases to trimming and J lost 8 bases, with 15 bases between them. CDR3 bases: TGTGCCAGCAGTTACGTAGGGGGGGATCGGGGCTACACCTTC. As protein: CASSYVGGDRGYTF.

This clonotype was detected a few times. The chain is built from TRBV10-3 and TRBJ1-4, with 7 nucleotides matching TRBD1. The CDR3 extends over 15 amino acids. Per germline, CDR1 ENHRY and CDR2 SYGVKD. With 3 bases clipped from V and 7 bases from J, the junction kept 8 bases outside the gene matches. The CDR3 here is CAISERQGSPEKLFF. In DNA form, the CDR3 reads TGTGCCATCAGTGAACGACAGGGAAGCCCTGAAAAACTGTTTTTT.

This clonotype was counted only a few times. The V gene is TRBV7-3, the J gene TRBJ2-3; D ambiguous. Germline CDR1 is SGHTA and CDR2 is FQGTGA. The CDR3 extends over 13 amino acids. Trimming stripped 5 bases from V and 2 bases from J, with 8 bases between. CDR3 nucleotide sequence: TGTGCCAGCAGCAGGCCAGACACAGATACGCAGTATTTT. Its translation: CASSRPDTDTQYF.

This chain joins TRBV28 and TRBJ2-3, with 7 bases identical to TRBD1. Germline trimming cut 7 bases from V and 4 bases from J; bases unmatched to any gene: 2. The CDR3 runs 12 residues. Germline V lookup: CDR1 MDHEN, CDR2 SYDVKM. In nucleotides, the CDR3 is TGTGCCAGCACAGACAGGGCAGATACGCAGTATTTT. This sequence encodes CASTDRADTQYF.

V gene TRBV6-5 combines with J gene TRBJ2-7; 10 bases line up with TRBD2. In germline, CDR1 is MNHEY, CDR2 SVGAGI. This CDR3 spans 16 amino acids. V gave up 6 bases and J gave up 7 bases; unmatched junction bases: 15. This chain's CDR3 is CASSHGLAAIYNEQYF. CDR3 bases: TGTGCCAGCAGCCACGGACTAGCGGCCATCTACAATGAGCAGTACTTC.

The chain combines TRBV29-1 with TRBJ2-3; D gene uncertain. The CDR3 is 13 amino acids. Germline CDR1 SQVTM, CDR2 ANQGSEA. Trimming cost V 6 bases and J 4 bases, with 14 bases left between them. For the CDR3, the DNA is TGCAGCGTGCTTGAGTGGATTGCAGATACGCAGTATTTT. This codes for CSVLEWIADTQYF.

The chain's CDR3 is CASSLPGTRETQYF. The CDR3 DNA reads as TGCGCCAGCAGCTTGCCCGGGACTAGAGAGACCCAGTACTTC. The chain recombines TRBV5-1 with TRBJ2-5, with TRBD2 matching over 8 bases. The CDR3 length is 14 residues. V trimming: 1 base; J trimming: 4 bases; junction bases outside the gene matches: 3. CDR1 and CDR2 from the germline V gene are SGHRS and YFSETQ.

The chain is built from TRBV6-1 and TRBJ2-7, with D hard to call. Trimming left V 4 bases short and J 5 bases short, with 21 bases between. CDR3 length equals 16 residues. Germline CDR1 reads MNHNS; CDR2 reads SASEGT. The chain's CDR3 is CASSGDRSNPLHEQYF. CDR3 in DNA: TGTGCCAGCAGTGGGGATCGTTCTAACCCCCTTCACGAGCAGTACTTC.